These T cell receptor beta chains were read from a single sample in a study of control samples from healthy donors and cancer patients. Here immunoSEQ multiplex PCR was the method, and the copy in TCRdb shows in-frame clones only, minus some. This sample's clone table lists around 190,000 clones. Material for sequencing was blood. The receptors come from a woman in her 30s in good health. The CDR3 runs from the conserved cysteine through the conserved F or W. Each record gives: CDR3 length, V gene, D gene, J gene, CDR3 DNA, CDR3 protein. D genes are given only for firm matches.

length: 13
V: TRBV28
D: -
J: TRBJ2-7
DNA: TGTGCCAGCTCCCCACCAGGTTTTGGAGAGCAGTACTTC
CDR3: CASSPPGFGEQYF

length: 13
V: TRBV7-3
D: TRBD1
J: TRBJ2-2
DNA: TGTGCCAGCAGCTCAGGGGGAGCCGGGGAGCTGTTTTTT
CDR3: CASSSGGAGELFF

length: 14
V: TRBV27
D: TRBD1
J: TRBJ1-1
DNA: TGTGCCAGCAGCCTGGACAGGGGGCGAACTGAAGCTTTCTTT
CDR3: CASSLDRGRTEAFF

length: 13
V: TRBV5-4
D: TRBD1
J: TRBJ2-7
DNA: TGTGCCAGCAGCGGGGTCACAGGGGGCGAGCAGTACTTC
CDR3: CASSGVTGGEQYF

length: 16
V: TRBV5-1
D: -
J: TRBJ1-1
DNA: TGCGCCAGCAGCTCGGCCAGAGTTGGCATGAACACTGAAGCTTTCTTT
CDR3: CASSSARVGMNTEAFF

length: 14
V: TRBV5-5
D: -
J: TRBJ1-2
DNA: TGTGCCAGCAGCCGAACACAGACGGTCTATGGCTACACCTTC
CDR3: CASSRTQTVYGYTF

length: 16
V: TRBV6-1
D: TRBD1
J: TRBJ1-2
DNA: TGTGCCAGCAGTGAAGCGCGGGGGACAGGGACTGATGGCTACACCTTC
CDR3: CASSEARGTGTDGYTF

length: 15
V: TRBV28
D: TRBD1
J: TRBJ1-1
DNA: TGTGCCAGCAGTTTACAGGGGGCGATGTATGGTGAAGCTTTCTTT
CDR3: CASSLQGAMYGEAFF

length: 17
V: TRBV19
D: TRBD1
J: TRBJ1-5
DNA: TGTGCCAGTAACTGGGCTGGAGGACAGGGGCGAAATCAGCCCCAGCATTTT
CDR3: CASNWAGGQGRNQPQHF

length: 16
V: TRBV28
D: TRBD1
J: TRBJ2-7
DNA: TGTGCCAGCAGTTTGAGGGGCGGGACAGGGCCCCTCGGGCAGTACTTC
CDR3: CASSLRGGTGPLGQYF

length: 15
V: TRBV28
D: TRBD1
J: TRBJ2-3
DNA: TGTGCCAGCAGTTTGGGACAGACCTTTTTTGGTACGCAGTATTTT
CDR3: CASSLGQTFFGTQYF

length: 13
V: TRBV11-2
D: -
J: TRBJ1-1
DNA: TGTGCCAGCAGCTTAAGTAGGGGCACTGAAGCTTTCTTT
CDR3: CASSLSRGTEAFF

length: 13
V: TRBV2
D: TRBD1
J: TRBJ1-1
DNA: TGTGCCAGCAGTAGACAGGGCGTAGCTGAAGCTTTCTTT
CDR3: CASSRQGVAEAFF